This T cell receptor (beta chain) was retrieved from a study of T-cell reconstitution after alpha-beta-depleted transplantation in children. Germline lookup yields CDR1 DFQATT and CDR2 SNEGSKA (reference sequence). The CDR3 totals 12 residues. V lost 6 bases, J lost 8 bases, and 16 bases lay in between. TCRbeta library construction was performed incorporating unique molecular identifiers. From the PCR reads, TCRdb called clonotypes with MiXCR, one entry per CDR3 protein. The table shows around 480,000 distinct CDR3 sequences, with about 31% occurring only once. The sequence was collected from a human donor who donated a stem cell graft to a child with aplastic anemia. The chain couples TRBV20-1 to TRBJ1-2, with unresolved D. Sequencing used PBMCs from the stem cell graft donor, obtained from the stem cell graft. The CDR3 coding sequence is TGCAGTGCCCCCGTTGTGGGGATAGGCTACACCTTC. It is translated as CSAPVVGIGYTF.